This T cell receptor (beta chain) was captured in a study of blood T cell repertoires in COVID-19. TCRdb's table, derived via immunoSEQ multiplex PCR, lists solely in-frame clones and lacks some. The data show tens of thousands of clones, with about 74% seen just once and approximately 4.1% held by the top ten. This clonotype was sampled from a man in his sixties or seventies with COVID-19, enrolled during active disease. Input material: peripheral blood.

The CDR3 here is CASSLVGGRSYGYTF. The CDR3, as DNA: TGTGCCAGCAGCTTGGTGGGGGGGAGGTCCTATGGCTACACCTTC. V gene TRBV5-6 combines with J gene TRBJ1-2; TRBD1 might be the D (5 bases). There are 15 residues in the CDR3. Germline V lookup: CDR1 SGHDT, CDR2 YYEEEE. The germline V and J ends were trimmed by 0 bases and 4 bases, with 13 bases remaining between them.